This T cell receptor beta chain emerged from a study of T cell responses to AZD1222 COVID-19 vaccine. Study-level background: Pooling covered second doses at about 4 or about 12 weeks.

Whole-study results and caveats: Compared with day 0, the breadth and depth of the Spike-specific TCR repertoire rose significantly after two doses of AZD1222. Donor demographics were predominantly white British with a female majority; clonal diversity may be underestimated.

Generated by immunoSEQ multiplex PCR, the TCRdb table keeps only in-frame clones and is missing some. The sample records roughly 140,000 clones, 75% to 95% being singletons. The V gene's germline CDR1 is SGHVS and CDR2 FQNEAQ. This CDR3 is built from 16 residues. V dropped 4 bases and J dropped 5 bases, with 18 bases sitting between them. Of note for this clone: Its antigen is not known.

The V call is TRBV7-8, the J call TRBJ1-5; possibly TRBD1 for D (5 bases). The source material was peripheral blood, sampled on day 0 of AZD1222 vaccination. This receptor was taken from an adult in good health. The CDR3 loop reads CASSSLGEDVYQPQHF. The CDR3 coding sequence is TGTGCCAGCAGCTCCCTGGGGGAGGACGTTTATCAGCCCCAGCATTTT.